This T cell receptor (beta chain) was profiled in a study of vaccination effects on CD4 cells after COVID-19. Overall study results and limits: Substantial clonal contraction characterized both infection- and vaccine-induced clones late after vaccination.

Data came from immunoSEQ multiplex PCR; TCRdb stores just in-frame clones and leaves some out. Of fewer than 30,000 clones in the sample, around three quarters were seen once. Before sequencing, viral peptide pools were used by the ViraFEST assay to expand antigen-specific CD4+ T cells. Isolating CD4+ T cells followed ten to eleven days of culture. Vaccinated recipients, who were negative for nucleocapsid antibodies, had no history of SARS-CoV-2 infection. Supplemented with roughly 9.6 IU/ml IL-2 and 8 to 10 ug/ml peptides, a few million PBMC per well were kept in culture. It was on days 3 and 7 that half the medium was replaced with IL-2 medium. Of note for this clone: Its cognate antigen is unknown.

This CDR3 spans 14 amino acids. The V end lost 7 bases, the J end lost 3 bases, and 16 bases lay between the germline ends. Germline V lookup: CDR1 SGHRS, CDR2 YFSETQ. The sequencing here drew on CD4+ T cells from PBMCs cultured with SARS-CoV-2 spike peptides, taken before COVID-19 vaccination. V is TRBV5-1 and J is TRBJ2-5; D may correspond to TRBD1 or TRBD2 (6 bases each). The TCR originated in a human donor who received a COVID-19 vaccine. In DNA, the CDR3 is TGCGCCAGCTCGCTGGGGGGCCTCGAAGAGACCCAGTACTTC. This translates into CASSLGGLEETQYF.